These 21 T cell receptor beta chains were all obtained from the same sample, sequenced in a study of shared clonotypes between healthy human individuals. Selected positively for CCR7 and CD45RO-negative, naive CD8 cells excluded terminally differentiated effector memory CD45RA+ cells. Profiled with immunoSEQ multiplex PCR; TCRdb holds only in-frame clones, not every one. This sample has approximately 600,000 clones, with about 95% found just once. The specimen was naive CD8+ T cells sorted from blood. These receptors originate from a woman in her 30s in good health.

CDR3 sequence reads: CASSEPIKQGYQETQYF. The CDR3 DNA is TGTGCCAGCAGTGAACCAATAAAACAGGGGTACCAAGAGACCCAGTACTTC. This chain links TRBV28 with TRBJ2-5; 7 positions match TRBD1. The CDR3 sequence is 17 residues long. Germline values: CDR1 MDHEN, CDR2 SYDVKM. Losses at the gene ends were 5 bases for V and 0 bases for J; bases not matched to a gene: 12.

The J gene is TRBJ2-3, the V gene TRBV19; D uncertain. CDR1 and CDR2 from the germline V gene are LNHDA and SQIVND (reference sequence). V was trimmed by 5 bases and J by 5 bases, leaving 17 bases between them. CDR3 size: 15 residues. The CDR3 bases are TGTGCCAGTAGTCCAGCGCACTACCCCCAAGATACGCAGTATTTT. It yields the protein CASSPAHYPQDTQYF.

The gene calls are TRBV14 and TRBJ1-1; unclear D gene. Germline V gene data show CDR1 as SGHDN and CDR2 as FVKESK. This CDR3 has 12 residues. V dropped 1 base and J dropped 6 bases, with 6 bases sitting between them. CDR3 sequence: CASSQAPAEAFF. CDR3 in DNA: TGTGCCAGCAGCCAAGCCCCCGCTGAAGCTTTCTTT.

The table lists this clone with a count of one. The V gene is TRBV27, the J gene TRBJ2-2; no clear D. V gave up 3 bases and J gave up 7 bases, with 6 bases separating them. CDR1 and CDR2 (germline): MNHEY, SMNVEV (reference sequence). The CDR3 has 12 residues. DNA of the CDR3: TGTGCCAGCAGTTTTGGTGGCGGGGAGCTGTTTTTT. Protein product: CASSFGGGELFF.

The chain is built from TRBV28 and TRBJ1-5; no reliable D call. CDR3 length: 17 amino acids. Trimming stripped 5 bases from V and 1 base from J, with 18 bases between. Germline CDR1 and CDR2: MDHEN and SYDVKM. In nucleotides, the CDR3 is TGTGCCAGCAGTCCGCCGGGTCTTAGTCGGAGCAATCAGCCCCAGCATTTT. Translation gives CASSPPGLSRSNQPQHF.

V is TRBV28 and J is TRBJ1-5, with TRBD1 matching 7 bases. Unmatched junction bases numbered 22, after V lost 6 bases and J lost 5 bases. Germline V gene data show CDR1 as MDHEN and CDR2 as SYDVKM. CDR3 size: 19 residues. CDR3 DNA sequence: TGTGCCAGCAGCCCCGGGACAGTGAGACTAGGGCATCGCGATCAGCCCCAGCATTTT. Amino acid sequence: CASSPGTVRLGHRDQPQHF.

The gene calls are TRBV4-1 and TRBJ1-4, with no clear D. This CDR3 contains 12 residues. Per the germline V gene, CDR1 is MGHRA and CDR2 is YSYEKL. The V end lost 4 bases, the J end lost 5 bases, and 5 bases lay between the germline ends. Here the CDR3 DNA reads TGCGCCAGCAGCCGGTCGAATGAAAAACTGTTTTTT. Residues: CASSRSNEKLFF.

The chain joins TRBV5-4 to TRBJ1-4; no clear D. Germline values: CDR1 SGHNT, CDR2 YYREEE (reference sequence). This CDR3 has 14 residues. V shed 5 bases and J shed 8 bases, with 16 bases lying between them. This chain's CDR3 is CASSKGRGIEKLFF. The CDR3 DNA reads TGTGCCAGCAGTAAAGGACGGGGAATAGAAAAACTGTTTTTT.

This clone was seen only a few times. The chain links TRBV19 to TRBJ2-7; perhaps TRBD2 as D (6 bases). Germline lookup yields CDR1 LNHDA and CDR2 SQIVND (reference sequence). V lost 3 bases and J 2 bases, leaving 11 bases between the germline ends. This CDR3 has 14 residues. The CDR3 coding sequence is TGTGCCAGTAGTATGGGAGGTACCCCCTACGAGCAGTACTTC. Translation gives CASSMGGTPYEQYF.

This sequence joins TRBV28 and TRBJ2-7; the D gene is possibly TRBD2 (6 bases). The length of the CDR3 is 16 residues. Germline loops: CDR1 MDHEN, CDR2 SYDVKM. V lost 3 bases to trimming and J lost 7 bases, with 22 bases between them. CDR3 nucleotide sequence: TGTGCCAGCAGTTTCCTCGTAAGTCGGGAGCCGCTTGAGCAGTACTTC. Translation: CASSFLVSREPLEQYF.

On this clone: At the DNA level, this CDR3 is encoded by other sequences in the same sample as well. The J gene is TRBJ2-7, the V gene TRBV7-8, with D uncertain. V lost 1 base and J lost 1, with 5 bases in between. The CDR3 spans 13 residues. CDR1 and CDR2 (germline): SGHVS, FQNEAQ. In DNA form, the CDR3 reads TGTGCCAGCAGCTTAGATGTATCCTACGAGCAGTACTTC. Residues: CASSLDVSYEQYF.

This clone appeared a single time. V gene TRBV5-4 combines with J gene TRBJ2-7; the match to TRBD1 covers 11 bases. Germline CDR1 is SGHNT and CDR2 is YYREEE (reference sequence). The CDR3 contains 15 residues. The V and J ends lost 2 bases and 7 bases, in that order; junction bases with no gene match: 8. DNA for the CDR3: TGTGCCAGCAGCTTCGGACAGGGGGCGTTAGGAGAGCAGTACTTC. Encoded protein: CASSFGQGALGEQYF.

The chain has TRBV19 and TRBJ2-7; D gene ambiguous. Per the germline V gene, CDR1 is LNHDA and CDR2 is SQIVND (reference sequence). The CDR3 extends over 17 amino acids. Deletions cut 3 bases from V and 2 bases from J, with 20 bases between. The CDR3 spells CASSIAGWTGGTYEQYF. The CDR3 nucleotides read TGTGCCAGTAGTATTGCAGGTTGGACGGGTGGCACCTACGAGCAGTACTTC.

V is TRBV7-2 and J is TRBJ1-4; D is unresolved. The CDR3 extends over 16 amino acids. CDR1 SGHTA and CDR2 FQGNSA come from the germline V gene. The germline V and J ends were trimmed by 1 base and 7 bases, with 16 bases remaining between them. This CDR3 reads CASSLGRVPMSEKLFF. CDR3 DNA: TGTGCCAGCAGCTTAGGACGGGTCCCAATGAGTGAAAAACTGTTTTTT.

This chain joins TRBV28 and TRBJ1-1; TRBD1 is a possible D gene (6 bases). Per germline, CDR1 MDHEN and CDR2 SYDVKM. Trimming left V 7 bases short and J 0 bases short, with 18 bases between. This CDR3 spans 16 amino acids. The CDR3 loop reads CASNSQRGAVNTEAFF. The CDR3 DNA follows: TGTGCCAGCAATTCACAGCGGGGGGCAGTGAACACTGAAGCTTTCTTT.

The chain has TRBV4-1 and TRBJ2-7; the D is unclear. The CDR3 loop spans 14 amino acids. The V gene's germline CDR1 is MGHRA and CDR2 YSYEKL. The V gene lost 1 base and the J gene lost 2 bases, with 9 bases spanning the gap. CDR3 DNA sequence: TGCGCCAGCAGCCAAGTAGGAGACACCTACGAGCAGTACTTC. This sequence encodes CASSQVGDTYEQYF.

The gene calls are TRBV19 and TRBJ1-1; 9 bases map to TRBD1. The V gene end was trimmed by 7 bases and the J gene end by 3 bases; junction bases not matched to a gene: 9. The CDR3 is made up of 15 amino acids. The germline gives CDR1 LNHDA, CDR2 SQIVND (reference sequence). CDR3: CASTPGQGFDTEAFF. CDR3 coding DNA: TGTGCCAGTACACCGGGACAGGGATTCGACACTGAAGCTTTCTTT.

The chain joins TRBV21-1 to TRBJ1-5; the table's D gene call, TRBD1, was not cross checked with the DNA. TRBV21-1 is termed a pseudogene. The length of the CDR3 is 19 residues. The CDR3 bases are TGTGCCAGCAGCCGACTAATAACGGGACAGCCATATAGCAATCAGCCCCAGCATTTT. Residues: CASSRLITGQPYSNQPQHF.

The chain links TRBV12-2 to TRBJ2-2; the table gives TRBD1 as D, unverified against the DNA. TRBV12-2 is annotated as a pseudogene. The CDR3 extends over 15 amino acids. The CDR3 is CASPQTGRDTGELFF. In DNA, the CDR3 is TGTGCAAGTCCCCAGACAGGGCGGGACACCGGGGAGCTGTTTTTT.

This clone showed up just once. The chain joins TRBV18 to TRBJ1-1, with a possible D match to TRBD1 (5 bases). The CDR3 is 13 residues long. V lost 6 bases and J lost 6, with 14 bases in between. Germline V gene sequence: CDR1 KGHSH, CDR2 LQKENI. CDR3: CASSRPRGAEAFF. CDR3 nucleotides: TGTGCCAGCTCCAGGCCGAGGGGAGCTGAAGCTTTCTTT.

This chain uses TRBV4-1 with TRBJ2-1; D is undetermined. The V and J ends lost 1 base and 0 bases respectively, with 7 bases between them. The CDR3 covers 15 residues. In germline, CDR1 is MGHRA, CDR2 YSYEKL. The CDR3 spells CASSQVPRSYNEQFF. CDR3 in DNA: TGCGCCAGCAGCCAAGTCCCCCGCTCCTACAATGAGCAGTTCTTC.